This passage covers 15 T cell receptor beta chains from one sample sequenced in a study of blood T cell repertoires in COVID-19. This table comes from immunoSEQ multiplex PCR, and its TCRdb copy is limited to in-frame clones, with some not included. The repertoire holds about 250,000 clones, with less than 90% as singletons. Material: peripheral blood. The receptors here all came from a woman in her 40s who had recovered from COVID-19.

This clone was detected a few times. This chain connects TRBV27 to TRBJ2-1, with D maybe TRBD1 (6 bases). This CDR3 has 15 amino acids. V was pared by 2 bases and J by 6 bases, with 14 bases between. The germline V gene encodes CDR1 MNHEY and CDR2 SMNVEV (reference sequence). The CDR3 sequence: CASSLDRYGTNEQFF. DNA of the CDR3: TGTGCCAGCAGTTTAGACAGGTACGGGACCAATGAGCAGTTCTTC.

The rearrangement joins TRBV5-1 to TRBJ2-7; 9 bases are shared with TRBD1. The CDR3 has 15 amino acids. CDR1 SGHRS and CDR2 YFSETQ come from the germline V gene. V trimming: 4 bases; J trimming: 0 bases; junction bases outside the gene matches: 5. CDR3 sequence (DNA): TGCGCCAGCAGCGACGGGACAGGGAACTCCTACGAGCAGTACTTC. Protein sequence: CASSDGTGNSYEQYF. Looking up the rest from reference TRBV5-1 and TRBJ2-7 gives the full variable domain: KAGVTQTPRYLIKTRGQQVTLSCSPISGHRSVSWYQQTPGQGLQFLFEYFSETQRNKGNFPGRFSGRQFSNSRSEMNVSTLELGDSALYLCASSDGTGNSYEQYFGPGTRLTVT.

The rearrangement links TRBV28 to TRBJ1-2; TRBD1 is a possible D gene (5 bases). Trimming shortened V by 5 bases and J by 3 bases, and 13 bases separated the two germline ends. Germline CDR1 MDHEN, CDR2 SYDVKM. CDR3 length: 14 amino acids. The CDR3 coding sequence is TGTGCCAGCAGTGCCGCCGGACAAGACTATGGCTACACCTTC. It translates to CASSAAGQDYGYTF.

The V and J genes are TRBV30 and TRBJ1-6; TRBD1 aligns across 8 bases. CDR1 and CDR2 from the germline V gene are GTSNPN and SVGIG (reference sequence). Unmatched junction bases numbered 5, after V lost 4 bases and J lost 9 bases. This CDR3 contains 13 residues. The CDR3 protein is CAWTGQGGSPLHF. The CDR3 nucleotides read TGTGCCTGGACAGGACAGGGCGGTTCACCCCTCCACTTT.

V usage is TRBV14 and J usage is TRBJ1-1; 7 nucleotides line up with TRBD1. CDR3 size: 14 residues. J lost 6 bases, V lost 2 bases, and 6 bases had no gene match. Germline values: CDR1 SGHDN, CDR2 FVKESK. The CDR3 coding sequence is TGTGCCAGCAGCCAACCCCGACAGGGATCTGAAGCTTTCTTT. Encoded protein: CASSQPRQGSEAFF.

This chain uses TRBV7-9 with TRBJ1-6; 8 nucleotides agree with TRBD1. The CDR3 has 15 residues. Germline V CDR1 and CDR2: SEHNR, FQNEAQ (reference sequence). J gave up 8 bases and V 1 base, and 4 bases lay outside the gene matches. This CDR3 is CASSLGRGRDSPLHF. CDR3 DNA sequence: TGTGCCAGCAGCTTAGGCAGGGGGCGCGATTCACCCCTCCACTTT.

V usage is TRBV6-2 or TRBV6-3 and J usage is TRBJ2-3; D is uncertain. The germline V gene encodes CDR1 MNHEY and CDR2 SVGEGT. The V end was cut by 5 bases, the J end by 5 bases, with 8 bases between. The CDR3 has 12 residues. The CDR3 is CASSIGGDTQYF. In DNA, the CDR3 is TGTGCCAGCAGTATAGGCGGAGATACGCAGTATTTT.

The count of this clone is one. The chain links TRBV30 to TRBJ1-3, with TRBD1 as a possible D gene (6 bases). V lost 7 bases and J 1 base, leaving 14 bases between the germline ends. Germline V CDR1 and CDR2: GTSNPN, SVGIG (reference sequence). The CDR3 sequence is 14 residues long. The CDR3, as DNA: TGTGCCTCCGGAAAAGGGGGATCTGGAAACACCATATATTTT. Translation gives CASGKGGSGNTIYF.

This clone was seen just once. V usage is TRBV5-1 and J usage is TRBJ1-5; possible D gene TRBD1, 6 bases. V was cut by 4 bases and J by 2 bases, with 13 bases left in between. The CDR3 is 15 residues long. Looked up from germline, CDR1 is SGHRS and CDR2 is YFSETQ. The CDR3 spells CASSLTGFGNQPQHF. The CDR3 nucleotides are TGCGCCAGCAGCCTCACAGGGTTTGGCAATCAGCCCCAGCATTTT. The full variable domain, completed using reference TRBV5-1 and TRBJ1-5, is KAGVTQTPRYLIKTRGQQVTLSCSPISGHRSVSWYQQTPGQGLQFLFEYFSETQRNKGNFPGRFSGRQFSNSRSEMNVSTLELGDSALYLCASSLTGFGNQPQHFGDGTRLSIL.

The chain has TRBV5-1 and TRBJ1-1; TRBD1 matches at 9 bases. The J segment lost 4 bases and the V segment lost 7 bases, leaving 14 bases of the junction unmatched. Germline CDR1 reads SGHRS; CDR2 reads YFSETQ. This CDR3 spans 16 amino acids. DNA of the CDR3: TGCGCCAGCCGCTACGCTCTACAGGGGGCGTTCACTGAAGCTTTCTTT. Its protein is CASRYALQGAFTEAFF.

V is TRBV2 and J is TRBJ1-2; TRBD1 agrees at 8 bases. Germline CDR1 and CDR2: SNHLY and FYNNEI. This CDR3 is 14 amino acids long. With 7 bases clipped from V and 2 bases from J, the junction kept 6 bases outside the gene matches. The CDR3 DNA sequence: TGTGCCAGCAACGGACAGGGCGCGAACTATGGCTACACCTTC. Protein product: CASNGQGANYGYTF.

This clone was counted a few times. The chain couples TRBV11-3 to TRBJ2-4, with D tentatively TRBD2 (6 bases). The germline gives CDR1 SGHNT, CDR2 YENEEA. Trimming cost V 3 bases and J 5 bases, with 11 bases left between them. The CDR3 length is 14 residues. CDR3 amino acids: CASSFSGTQNIQYF. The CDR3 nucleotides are TGTGCCAGCAGCTTTTCTGGGACTCAAAACATTCAGTACTTC.

In DNA form, the CDR3 reads TGTGCCAGCAGTGAAGTGACAGGGGTATCGGGAGAGCAGTACTTC. Its translation: CASSEVTGVSGEQYF. This chain joins TRBV6-1 and TRBJ2-7; 8 bases map to TRBD1. This CDR3 is built from 15 residues. The V gene end was trimmed by 1 base and the J gene end by 7 bases; junction bases not matched to a gene: 9. CDR1 and CDR2 from the germline V gene are MNHNS and SASEGT.

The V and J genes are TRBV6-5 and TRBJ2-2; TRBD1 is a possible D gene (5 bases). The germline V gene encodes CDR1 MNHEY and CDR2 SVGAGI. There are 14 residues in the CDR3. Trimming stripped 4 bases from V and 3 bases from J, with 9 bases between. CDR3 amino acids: CASSLTGHTGELFF. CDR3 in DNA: TGTGCCAGCAGTTTAACAGGCCACACCGGGGAGCTGTTTTTT.

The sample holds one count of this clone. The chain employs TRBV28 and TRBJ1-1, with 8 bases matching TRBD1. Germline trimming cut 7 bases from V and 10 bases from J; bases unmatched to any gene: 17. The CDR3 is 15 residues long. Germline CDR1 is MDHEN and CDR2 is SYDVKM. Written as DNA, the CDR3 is TGTGCCAGCATTCCGGCAGGGGGCGTTATCTTTAGAGCTTTCTTT. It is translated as CASIPAGGVIFRAFF. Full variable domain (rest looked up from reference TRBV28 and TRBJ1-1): DVKVTQSSRYLVKRTGEKVFLECVQDMDHENMFWYRQDPGLGLRLIYFSYDVKMKEKGDIPEGYSVSREKKERFSLILESASTNQTSMYLCASIPAGGVIFRAFFGQGTRLTVV.